A single sample is the source of the 8 T cell receptor beta chains below, sequenced in a study of T cell repertoires in cytomegalovirus infection. No antigen has been identified for these receptors. TCRdb reprocessed the reads with MiXCR, giving one entry per CDR3 protein. The repertoire consists of hundreds of thousands of distinct CDR3 sequences, with approximately 33% occurring once and the leading ten covering under 15%. The sequenced sample was cultured CD8+ T cells from PBMCs, obtained from culture after CMV antigen stimulation. These receptors all come from a human donor in good health (CMV status not recorded). Some clones in this sample may be carry-over from other donors' samples.

This clonotype was seen many times. The chain employs TRBV20-1 and TRBJ1-1, with D tentatively TRBD1 (6 bases). The CDR3 has 12 amino acids. Per germline, CDR1 DFQATT and CDR2 SNEGSKA (reference sequence). The CDR3 spells CNTWEGVTEAFF. In DNA, the CDR3 is TGCAACACCTGGGAGGGGGTCACTGAAGCTTTCTTT.

There are a few counts of this clonotype. The rearrangement joins TRBV5-4 to TRBJ2-6, with a tentative D call TRBD1 (6 bases). V lost 2 bases, J lost 0 bases, and 21 bases lay in between. From germline, CDR1 is SGHNT and CDR2 YYREEE (reference sequence). This CDR3 is 20 amino acids long. The CDR3 reads CASSFRRFTGSSSGANVLTF. The CDR3 region has the DNA TGTGCCAGCAGCTTCCGCCGGTTTACAGGGTCAAGCTCTGGGGCCAACGTCCTGACTTTC.

This clonotype was seen only a few times. This CDR3 is CSVERSGTGSYEQYF. The CDR3 DNA reads TGCAGCGTTGAAAGGTCGGGGACAGGGTCCTACGAGCAGTACTTC. The chain has TRBV29-1 and TRBJ2-7; 9 nucleotides line up with TRBD1. After removal of 2 bases from V and 1 base from J, the junction contained 6 bases not matched to a gene. The CDR3 spans 15 residues. Germline CDR1 SQVTM, CDR2 ANQGSEA.

The chain has TRBV6-5 and TRBJ1-3, with a weak D call TRBD1 (5 bases). V gave up 5 bases and J gave up 4 bases, with 21 bases separating them. The CDR3 covers 17 residues. Looked up from germline, CDR1 is MNHEY and CDR2 is SVGAGI. CDR3: CASSLGTEPRFGNTIYF. The CDR3 nucleotides are TGTGCCAGCAGTCTTGGGACGGAGCCTCGTTTCGGAAACACCATATATTTT.

This clonotype was observed a few times. The chain combines TRBV3-1 with TRBJ1-1; D ambiguous. CDR1 LGHDT and CDR2 YNNKEL come from the germline V gene (reference sequence). CDR3 length equals 11 residues. V was clipped by 8 bases and J by 5 bases, with 9 bases between them. CDR3 region: CASEGGTEAFF. The CDR3 region has the DNA TGTGCCAGCGAAGGCGGGACTGAAGCTTTCTTT.

The rearrangement uses TRBV2 and TRBJ2-1; weak D call: TRBD2 (6 bases). Deletions cut 1 base from V and 0 bases from J, with 10 bases between. Germline CDR1 and CDR2: SNHLY and FYNNEI. The CDR3 length is 16 residues. As DNA, the CDR3 is TGTGCCAGCAGTGAAGGACGGGGGTTCTCCTACAATGAGCAGTTCTTC. It specifies CASSEGRGFSYNEQFF.

In this sample, this clonotype turned up a few times. The V gene is TRBV19, the J gene TRBJ1-1, with 7 nucleotides matching TRBD1. J was trimmed by 3 bases and V by 3 bases; bases with no gene match: 4. The CDR3 has 14 amino acids. Per the germline V gene, CDR1 is LNHDA and CDR2 is SQIVND (reference sequence). CDR3 region: CASSMRQGDTEAFF. For the CDR3, the DNA is TGTGCCAGTAGTATGAGACAGGGCGACACTGAAGCTTTCTTT. The full variable domain, in which reference TRBV19 and TRBJ1-1 provide the parts outside the CDR3, is DGGITQSPKYLFRKEGQNVTLSCEQNLNHDAMYWYRQDPGQGLRLIYYSQIVNDFQKGDIAEGYSVSREKKESFPLTVTSAQKNPTAFYLCASSMRQGDTEAFFGQGTRLTVV.

This clonotype was detected only a few times. This chain links TRBV7-6 with TRBJ2-1; D ambiguous. CDR3 length: 14 amino acids. Trimming cost V 5 bases and J 5 bases, with 13 bases left between them. Germline assignment: CDR1 SGHVS and CDR2 FNYEAQ. CDR3 DNA sequence: TGTGCCAGCAGCCCCGGGTCGGGCGACAATGAGCAGTTCTTC. As protein: CASSPGSGDNEQFF.